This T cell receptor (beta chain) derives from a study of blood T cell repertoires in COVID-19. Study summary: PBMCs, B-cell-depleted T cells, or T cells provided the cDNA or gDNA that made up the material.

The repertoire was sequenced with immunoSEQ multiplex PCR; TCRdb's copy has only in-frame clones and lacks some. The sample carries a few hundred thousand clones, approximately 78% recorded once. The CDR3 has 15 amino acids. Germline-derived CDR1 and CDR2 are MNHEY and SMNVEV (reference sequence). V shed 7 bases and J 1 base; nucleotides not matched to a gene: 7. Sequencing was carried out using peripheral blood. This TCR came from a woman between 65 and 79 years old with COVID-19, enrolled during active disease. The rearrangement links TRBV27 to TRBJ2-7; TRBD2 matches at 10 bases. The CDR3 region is CASTPTSGPSYEQYF. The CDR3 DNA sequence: TGTGCCAGCACCCCGACTAGCGGGCCATCCTACGAGCAGTACTTC.